Listed here are 4 T cell receptor beta chains from one sample, sequenced in a study of blood T cell repertoires in COVID-19. Clones were read by immunoSEQ multiplex PCR, and TCRdb kept only the in-frame ones, dropping some. Of roughly 480,000 clones listed, 89% are singletons. Material for sequencing was peripheral blood. The receptors derive from a man between 18 and 35 years old with COVID-19, enrolled during active disease.

Only a few counts were recorded for this clone. The chain links TRBV10-3 to TRBJ2-7; TRBD2 aligns across 7 bases. Looked up from germline, CDR1 is ENHRY and CDR2 is SYGVKD. This CDR3 comprises 13 residues. The V segment lost 7 bases and the J segment 6 bases; nucleotides outside the gene matches: 9. CDR3 DNA: TGTGCCATCACACACGTAACGGGGGGCGAGCAGTACTTC. Translated, it gives CAITHVTGGEQYF.

V is TRBV12-1 and J is TRBJ2-5; TRBD2, as called in the table, went unchecked against the DNA. TRBV12-1 is described as a pseudogene. The CDR3 contains 16 residues. The CDR3 loop is CASSKMRGGRVETQYF. CDR3 DNA sequence: TGTGCCAGCAGCAAAATGCGGGGGGGCCGGGTGGAGACCCAGTACTTC.

This rearrangement joins TRBV4-1 to TRBJ2-7; 8 nucleotides line up with TRBD2. From germline, CDR1 is MGHRA and CDR2 YSYEKL. V lost 0 bases to trimming and J lost 2 bases; unmatched junction nucleotides: 6. The CDR3 has 16 amino acids. The CDR3 protein is CASSQEWRGVPYEQYF. CDR3 DNA sequence: TGCGCCAGCAGCCAAGAGTGGCGGGGGGTCCCCTACGAGCAGTACTTC.

The chain is built from TRBV6-2 or TRBV6-3 and TRBJ2-1; 9 bases align to TRBD1. The CDR3 covers 16 residues. Germline V lookup: CDR1 MNHEY, CDR2 SVGEGT. The J segment lost 4 bases and the V segment lost 6 bases, leaving 10 bases of the junction unmatched. The CDR3 region is CASSPRGTGRYNEQFF. The DNA for the CDR3 is TGTGCCAGCAGCCCTAGGGGGACAGGGAGGTACAATGAGCAGTTCTTC.